This T cell receptor beta chain came from a study of cytomegalovirus exposure and HLA in healthy donors. With 60 Vbeta and 13 Jbeta primers, the PCR was carried out. TCRdb's table, derived via immunoSEQ multiplex PCR, lists solely in-frame clones and lacks some. The sample yields about 90,000 clones, around 71% seen once. The source material was PBMCs. The sequence came from a man aged 25-45 years in good health and CMV-seronegative.

The CDR3 protein is CASSQGLAVTDTQYF. As DNA, the CDR3 is TGCGCCAGCAGCCAAGGACTAGCAGTCACAGATACGCAGTATTTT. The V and J genes are TRBV5-1 and TRBJ2-3, with 8 bases matching TRBD2. CDR3 length: 15 amino acids. From germline, CDR1 is SGHRS and CDR2 YFSETQ. V shed 4 bases and J 2 bases; nucleotides not matched to a gene: 6.